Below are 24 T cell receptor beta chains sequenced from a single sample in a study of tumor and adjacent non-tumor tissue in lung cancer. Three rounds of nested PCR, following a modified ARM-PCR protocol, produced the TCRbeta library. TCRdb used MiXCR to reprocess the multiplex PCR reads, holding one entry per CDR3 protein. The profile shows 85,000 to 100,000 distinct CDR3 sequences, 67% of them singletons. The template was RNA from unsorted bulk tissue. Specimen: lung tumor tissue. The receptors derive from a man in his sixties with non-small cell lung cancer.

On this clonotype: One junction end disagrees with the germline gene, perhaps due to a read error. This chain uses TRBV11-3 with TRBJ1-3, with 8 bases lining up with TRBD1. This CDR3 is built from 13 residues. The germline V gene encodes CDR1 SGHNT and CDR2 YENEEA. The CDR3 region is CTSSSDRGNIIYF. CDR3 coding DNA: TGTACCAGCAGCTCTGACAGGGGAAACATCATATATTTT.

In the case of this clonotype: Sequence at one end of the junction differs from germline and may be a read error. The CDR3 spells CASSSAGETPYF. Here the CDR3 DNA reads TGTGCCAGCAGTTCCGCTGGAGAGACCCCGTATTTC. The V gene is TRBV6-5, the J gene TRBJ2-5; D is uncertain. Per the germline V gene, CDR1 is MNHEY and CDR2 is SVGAGI. The CDR3 has 12 amino acids.

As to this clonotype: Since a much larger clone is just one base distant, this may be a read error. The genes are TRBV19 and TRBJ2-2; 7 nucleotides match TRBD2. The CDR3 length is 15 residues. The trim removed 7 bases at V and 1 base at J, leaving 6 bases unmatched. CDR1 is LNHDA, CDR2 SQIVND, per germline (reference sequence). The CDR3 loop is CASTSLAVNTGELFF. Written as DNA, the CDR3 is TGTGCCAGTACTAGTCTAGCGGTGAACACCGGGGAGCTGTTTTTT. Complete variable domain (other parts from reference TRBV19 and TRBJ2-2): DGGITQSPKYLFRKEGQNVTLSCEQNLNHDAMYWYRQDPGQGLRLIYYSQIVNDFQKGDIAEGYSVSREKKESFPLTVTSAQKNPTAFYLCASTSLAVNTGELFFGEGSRLTVL.

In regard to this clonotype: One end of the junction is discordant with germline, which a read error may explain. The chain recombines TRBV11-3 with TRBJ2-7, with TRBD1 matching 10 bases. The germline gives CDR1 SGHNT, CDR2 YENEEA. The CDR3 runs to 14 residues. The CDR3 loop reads CASSLGTGEHERYF. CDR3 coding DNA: TGTGCCAGCAGCCTCGGGACAGGGGAACACGAGCGGTACTTC.

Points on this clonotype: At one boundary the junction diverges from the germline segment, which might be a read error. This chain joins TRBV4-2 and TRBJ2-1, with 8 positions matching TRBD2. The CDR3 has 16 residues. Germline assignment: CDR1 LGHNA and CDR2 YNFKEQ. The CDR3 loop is CASSHVSGSSYDEQFF. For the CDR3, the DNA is TGTGCCAGCAGCCACGTAAGCGGGAGCTCCTACGATGAGCAGTTCTTT.

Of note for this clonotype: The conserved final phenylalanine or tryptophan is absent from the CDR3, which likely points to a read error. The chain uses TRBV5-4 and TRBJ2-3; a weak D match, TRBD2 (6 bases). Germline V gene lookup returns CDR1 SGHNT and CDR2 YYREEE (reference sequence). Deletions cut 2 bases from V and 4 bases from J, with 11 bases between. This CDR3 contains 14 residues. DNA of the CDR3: TGTGCCAGCAGCTTTGGAGGGATATCAGATACGCAGTATCTT. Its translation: CASSFGGISDTQYL.

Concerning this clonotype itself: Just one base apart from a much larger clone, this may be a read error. In nucleotides, the CDR3 is TGTGCCAGCAGTGGTGGACTAGCAGGGGACACCCAGTACTTC. It is translated as CASSGGLAGDTQYF. The chain joins TRBV2 to TRBJ2-5, with 8 bases lining up with TRBD2. Unmatched junction bases numbered 9, after V lost 4 bases and J lost 8 bases. The CDR3 loop spans 14 amino acids. Germline CDR1 SNHLY, CDR2 FYNNEI.

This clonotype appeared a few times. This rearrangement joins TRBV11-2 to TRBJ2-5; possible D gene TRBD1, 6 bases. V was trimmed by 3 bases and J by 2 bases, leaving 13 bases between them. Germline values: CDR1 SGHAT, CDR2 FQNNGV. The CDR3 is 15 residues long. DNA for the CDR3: TGTGCCAGCAGCTTTTTAAGGGGGACACAAGAGACCCAGTACTTC. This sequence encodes CASSFLRGTQETQYF.

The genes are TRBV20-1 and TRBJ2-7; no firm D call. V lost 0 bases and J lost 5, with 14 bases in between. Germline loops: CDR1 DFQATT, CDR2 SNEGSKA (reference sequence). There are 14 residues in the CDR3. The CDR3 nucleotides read TGCAGTGCTAGAGACGCCTTTCGTGCCCACGAGCAGTACTTC. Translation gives CSARDAFRAHEQYF.

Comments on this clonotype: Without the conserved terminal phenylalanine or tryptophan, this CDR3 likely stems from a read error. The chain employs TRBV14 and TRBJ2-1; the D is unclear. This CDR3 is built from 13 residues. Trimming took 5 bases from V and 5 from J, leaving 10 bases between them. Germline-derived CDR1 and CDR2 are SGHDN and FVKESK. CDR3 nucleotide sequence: TGTGCCAGCAGCTCTGACTTAAACAATGAGCAGTTCTTA. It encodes CASSSDLNNEQFL.

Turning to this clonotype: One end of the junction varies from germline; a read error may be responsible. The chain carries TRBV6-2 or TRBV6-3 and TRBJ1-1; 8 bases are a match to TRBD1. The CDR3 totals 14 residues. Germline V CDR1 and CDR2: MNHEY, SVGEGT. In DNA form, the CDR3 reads TGTGCCAGCGGTTACACAGGGGGAGTTACTGTAGCTTTCTTT. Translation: CASGYTGGVTVAFF.

CDR3 amino acids: CVCRTSDSLNEQFF. In nucleotides, the CDR3 is TGTGTCTGCAGGACATCAGACAGCCTCAATGAGCAGTTCTTC. This rearrangement joins TRBV6-5 to TRBJ2-1, with D tentatively TRBD1 (5 bases). The CDR3 extends over 14 amino acids. Germline CDR1 reads MNHEY; CDR2 reads SVGAGI.

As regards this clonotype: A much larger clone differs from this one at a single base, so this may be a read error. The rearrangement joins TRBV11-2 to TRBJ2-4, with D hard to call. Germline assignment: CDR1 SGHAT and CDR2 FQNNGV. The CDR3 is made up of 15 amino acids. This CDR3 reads CAGSLPDGGQNIEYF. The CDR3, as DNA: TGTGCCGGCAGCTTACCAGACGGCGGCCAAAACATTGAGTACTTC.

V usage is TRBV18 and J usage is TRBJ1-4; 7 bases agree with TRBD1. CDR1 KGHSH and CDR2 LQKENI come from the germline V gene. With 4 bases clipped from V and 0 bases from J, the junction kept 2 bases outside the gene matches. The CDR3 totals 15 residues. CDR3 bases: TGTGCCAGCTCACGGCAGGGGGCAACTAATGAAAAACTGTTTTTT. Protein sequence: CASSRQGATNEKLFF.

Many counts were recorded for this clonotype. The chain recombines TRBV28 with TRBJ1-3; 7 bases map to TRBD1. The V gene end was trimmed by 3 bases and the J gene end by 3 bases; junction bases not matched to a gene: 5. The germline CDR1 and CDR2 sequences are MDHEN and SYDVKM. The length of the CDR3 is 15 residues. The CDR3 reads CASSFDREGGNTIYF. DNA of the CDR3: TGTGCCAGCAGTTTTGACAGGGAGGGTGGAAACACCATATATTTT.

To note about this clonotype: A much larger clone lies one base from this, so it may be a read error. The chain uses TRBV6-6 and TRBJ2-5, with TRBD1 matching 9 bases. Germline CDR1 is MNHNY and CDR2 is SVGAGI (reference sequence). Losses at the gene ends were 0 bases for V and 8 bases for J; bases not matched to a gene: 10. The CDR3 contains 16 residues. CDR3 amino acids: CASSYSTQGAGDTQYF. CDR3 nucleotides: TGTGCCAGCAGTTACTCGACACAGGGGGCTGGGGATACCCAGTACTTC.

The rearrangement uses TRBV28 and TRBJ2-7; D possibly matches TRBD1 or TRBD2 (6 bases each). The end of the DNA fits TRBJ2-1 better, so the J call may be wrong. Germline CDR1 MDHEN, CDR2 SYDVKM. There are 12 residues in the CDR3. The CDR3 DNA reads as TGTGCCAGCACCTTGGGGGGCTACGAGCAGTTCTTC. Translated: CASTLGGYEQFF.

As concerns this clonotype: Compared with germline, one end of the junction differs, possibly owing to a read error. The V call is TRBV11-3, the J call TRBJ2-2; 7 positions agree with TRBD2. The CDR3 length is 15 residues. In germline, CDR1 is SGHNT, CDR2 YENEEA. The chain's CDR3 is CACSTSVANTGKLFF. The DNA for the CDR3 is TGTGCCTGCAGCACTAGCGTAGCGAACACCGGGAAGCTGTTTTTT. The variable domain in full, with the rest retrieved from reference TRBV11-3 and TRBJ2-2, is EAGVVQSPRYKIIEKKQPVAFWCNPISGHNTLYWYLQNLGQGPELLIRYENEEAVDDSQLPKDRFSAERLKGVDSTLKIQPAELGDSAVYLCACSTSVANTGKLFFGEGSRLTVL.

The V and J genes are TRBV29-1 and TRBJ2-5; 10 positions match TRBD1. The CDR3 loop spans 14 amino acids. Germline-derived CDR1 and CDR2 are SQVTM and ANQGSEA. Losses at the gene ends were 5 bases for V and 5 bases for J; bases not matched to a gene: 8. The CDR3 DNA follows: TGCAGCGTTTATCAGACAGGGGGCAGTGAGACCCAGTACTTC. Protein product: CSVYQTGGSETQYF.

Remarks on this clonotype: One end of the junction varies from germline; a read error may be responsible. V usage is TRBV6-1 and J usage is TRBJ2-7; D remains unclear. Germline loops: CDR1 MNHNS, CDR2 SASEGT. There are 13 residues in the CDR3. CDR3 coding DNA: TGTACCAGCCACAGAGGACCGACCTACGAGCAGTACTTC. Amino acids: CTSHRGPTYEQYF.

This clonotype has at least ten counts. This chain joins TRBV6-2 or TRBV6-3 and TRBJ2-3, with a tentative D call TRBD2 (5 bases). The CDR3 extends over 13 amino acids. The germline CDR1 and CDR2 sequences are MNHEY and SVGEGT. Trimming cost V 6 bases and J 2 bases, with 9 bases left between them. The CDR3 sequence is CASSRDSTDTQYF. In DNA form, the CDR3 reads TGTGCCAGCAGCCGGGATTCCACAGATACGCAGTATTTT.

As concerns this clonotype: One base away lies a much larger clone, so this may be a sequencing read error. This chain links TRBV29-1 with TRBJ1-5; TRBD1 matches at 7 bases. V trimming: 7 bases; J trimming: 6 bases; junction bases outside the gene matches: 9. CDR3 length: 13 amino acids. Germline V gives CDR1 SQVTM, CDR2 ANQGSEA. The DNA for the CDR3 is TGCAGCGCCCAGGGACAGTGGGGTCAGCCCCAGCATTTT. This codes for CSAQGQWGQPQHF.

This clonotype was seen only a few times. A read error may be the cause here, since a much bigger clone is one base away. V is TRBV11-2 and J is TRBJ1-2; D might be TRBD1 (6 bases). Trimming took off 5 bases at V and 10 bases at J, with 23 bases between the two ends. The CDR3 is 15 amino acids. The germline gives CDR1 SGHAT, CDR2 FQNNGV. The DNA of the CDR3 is TGTGCCAGCAGCCCAGGGGAGGTGCCGAGTGATGACTACACCTTC. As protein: CASSPGEVPSDDYTF. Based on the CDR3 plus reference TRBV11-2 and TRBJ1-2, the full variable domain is EAGVAQSPRYKIIEKRQSVAFWCNPISGHATLYWYQQILGQGPKLLIQFQNNGVVDDSQLPKDRFSAERLKGVDSTLKIQPAKLEDSAVYLCASSPGEVPSDDYTFGSGTRLTVV.

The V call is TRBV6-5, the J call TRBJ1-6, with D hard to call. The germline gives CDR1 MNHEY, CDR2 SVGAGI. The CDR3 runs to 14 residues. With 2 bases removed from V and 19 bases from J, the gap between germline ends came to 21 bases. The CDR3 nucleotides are TGTGCCAGCAGTTACCAGGAGTATAATTCACACCTTCACTTT. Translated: CASSYQEYNSHLHF.